Listed below are T cell receptor beta chains from one sample, sequenced in a study of control samples from healthy donors and cancer patients. TCRdb's copy holds only in-frame clones and misses some; the assay was immunoSEQ multiplex PCR. The sample records under 200,000 clones, roughly nine tenths being singletons. The sample consisted of blood. The receptors were gathered from a woman in her thirties in good health. Both conserved end residues are part of each CDR3. A D gene is named only where the DNA matches it firmly. Clone size is shown for a subset of rows, as once, few, many or a class of expanded clone.

J gene,V gene,clone size,D gene,CDR3 DNA,CDR3 protein
TRBJ1-5,TRBV11-2,-,TRBD1,TGTGCCAGCAGCTCCACAGGGGGCAATCAGCCCCAGCATTTT,CASSSTGGNQPQHF
TRBJ2-2,TRBV6-5,-,-,TGTGCCAGCAGTTACGATCCAGGGGCCGGGGAGCTGTTTTTT,CASSYDPGAGELFF
TRBJ2-3,TRBV6-5,-,TRBD2,TGTGCCAGCAGTTGGAGCGGGGGGAGAGGCACAGATACGCAGTATTTT,CASSWSGGRGTDTQYF
TRBJ2-2,TRBV5-1,-,TRBD2,TGCGCCAGCAGCTTAGCGGGGGAGAACACCGGGGAGCTGTTTTTT,CASSLAGENTGELFF
TRBJ2-7,TRBV4-1,-,TRBD2,TGCGCCAGCAGCCACGAGCGGACTAGCCGTGAAGAGCAGTACTTC,CASSHERTSREEQYF
TRBJ2-5,TRBV7-6,once,TRBD2,TGTGCCAGCAGCCCGGGACTAGCGGGGGCGGAGACCCAGTACTTC,CASSPGLAGAETQYF
TRBJ2-1,TRBV5-1,-,-,TGCGCCAGCAGCTTGGTAGTAGCCTATGAGCAGTTCTTC,CASSLVVAYEQFF
TRBJ1-5,TRBV7-8,-,TRBD1,TGTGCCAGCACGACAGGGACAGGGCGCAATCAGCCCCAGCATTTT,CASTTGTGRNQPQHF
TRBJ2-7,TRBV10-3,-,TRBD2,TGTGCCATCAGTGGACTAGCGCGGGACGAGCAGTACTTC,CAISGLARDEQYF
TRBJ2-1,TRBV19,-,TRBD2,TGTGCCAGTAGTATGGACGGGAGGGCCGGCAATGAGCAGTTCTTC,CASSMDGRAGNEQFF
TRBJ2-5,TRBV2,-,TRBD2,TGTGCCACCCCCGGGACTAGCGGACAAGAGACCCAGTACTTC,CATPGTSGQETQYF
TRBJ1-5,TRBV2,-,-,TGTGCCAGCTGGGACTATAGCAATCAGCCCCAGCATTTT,CASWDYSNQPQHF
TRBJ1-4,TRBV23-1,-,TRBD1,TGCGCCAGCAGTCCGGCAGGGGGCCGAAATGAAAAACTGTTTTTT,CASSPAGGRNEKLFF
TRBJ2-4,TRBV12-3/TRBV12-4,-,TRBD1,TGTGCCAGCAGTTCGGACAGGGTCAGGGGGTACTTC,CASSSDRVRGYF
TRBJ2-2,TRBV19,-,-,TGTGCCAGTAGTATCGGCAGGGTTTCCCGGGAGCTGTTTTTT,CASSIGRVSRELFF
TRBJ1-1,TRBV5-1,-,-,TGCGCCAGCAGCTTGGGATTGGCCATGAACACTGAAGCTTTCTTT,CASSLGLAMNTEAFF
TRBJ2-2,TRBV9,-,TRBD1,TGTGCCAGCAGCGGACAGGGGGGGGGCGGGGAGCTGTTTTTT,CASSGQGGGGELFF
TRBJ1-5,TRBV7-9,-,TRBD1,TGTGCCAGCAGCCCAGCAGGGGGTAGCAATCAGCCCCAGCATTTT,CASSPAGGSNQPQHF
TRBJ2-1,TRBV7-9,-,-,TGTGCCAGCAGCTTAGCGGGAGACAATGAGCAGTTCTTC,CASSLAGDNEQFF
TRBJ2-2,TRBV6-5,many,-,TGTGCCAGCAGTTACAGTATGGGGGGAAACACCGGGGAGCTGTTTTTT,CASSYSMGGNTGELFF
TRBJ1-1,TRBV18,-,-,TGTGCCAGCTCAACGGACAGGAACACTGAAGCTTTCTTT,CASSTDRNTEAFF
TRBJ2-3,TRBV3-1/TRBV3-2,-,-,TGTGCCAGCAGCCAACGGACTAACACAAATACGCAGTATTTT,CASSQRTNTNTQYF
TRBJ1-5,TRBV15,-,-,TGTGCCACCAGCAGAGATAAGGGAGTTCAGCCCCAGCATTTT,CATSRDKGVQPQHF
TRBJ2-1,TRBV28,-,TRBD2,TGTGCCAGCAGTTCAATGACTAGCGGGAGAATTTTAGACAATGAGCAGTTCTTC,CASSSMTSGRILDNEQFF
TRBJ1-2,TRBV10-3,-,-,TGTGCCATCAGTGGGACAGCCTATGGCTACACCTTC,CAISGTAYGYTF
TRBJ2-5,TRBV7-2,-,-,TGTGCCAGCAGCAGACTAGAGACCCAGTACTTC,CASSRLETQYF
TRBJ1-1,TRBV27,few,TRBD1,TGTGCCAGCAGCTCAAACAGGGGTGGTGAAGCTTTCTTT,CASSSNRGGEAFF
TRBJ2-7,TRBV11-2,-,TRBD1,TGTGCCAGCAGCTCAGGACAGGGAAGCTACGAGCAGTACTTC,CASSSGQGSYEQYF
TRBJ1-6,TRBV28,-,TRBD1,TGTGCCAGCAGTTTACGACAGGGGGCTATCTCCTATAATTCACCCCTCCACTTT,CASSLRQGAISYNSPLHF
TRBJ1-1,TRBV12-5,-,-,TGTGCTAGTGCCTCGGGGGGGGGAGCTTTCTTT,CASASGGGAFF
TRBJ2-7,TRBV9,-,-,TGTGCCAGCAGCGTAGTTGGCAGCTCCTACGAGCAGTACTTC,CASSVVGSSYEQYF
TRBJ1-6,TRBV14,-,TRBD1,TGTGCCAGCAGCCGTGACAGGGGGAATTCACCCCTCCACTTT,CASSRDRGNSPLHF
TRBJ2-7,TRBV5-8,-,-,TGTGCCAGCAGCTTCATCAGGGGTTCCGAGCAGTACTTC,CASSFIRGSEQYF
TRBJ2-3,TRBV6-5,-,TRBD1,TGTGCCAGCAGTTACACCGGACAGGGGGCCGTAGATACGCAGTATTTT,CASSYTGQGAVDTQYF
TRBJ1-2,TRBV5-4,-,-,TGTGCCAGCAGCTTCGGCCGTCGTAACTATGGCTACACCTTC,CASSFGRRNYGYTF
TRBJ1-5,TRBV4-2,-,-,TGTGCCAGCAGCCAAGAACAGTTTAGCAATCAGCCCCAGCATTTT,CASSQEQFSNQPQHF
TRBJ2-1,TRBV5-1,-,TRBD2,TGCGCCAGCAGCTTAAGAGTAGCGGGAGTTCGCTACAATGAGCAGTTCTTC,CASSLRVAGVRYNEQFF
TRBJ1-1,TRBV9,-,-,TGTGCCAGCAGCGTAGTCGCGAGGAACACTGAAGCTTTCTTT,CASSVVARNTEAFF
TRBJ1-1,TRBV27,-,-,TGTGCCAGCAGTTTAACGGGAGGAGCTGAAGCTTTCTTT,CASSLTGGAEAFF